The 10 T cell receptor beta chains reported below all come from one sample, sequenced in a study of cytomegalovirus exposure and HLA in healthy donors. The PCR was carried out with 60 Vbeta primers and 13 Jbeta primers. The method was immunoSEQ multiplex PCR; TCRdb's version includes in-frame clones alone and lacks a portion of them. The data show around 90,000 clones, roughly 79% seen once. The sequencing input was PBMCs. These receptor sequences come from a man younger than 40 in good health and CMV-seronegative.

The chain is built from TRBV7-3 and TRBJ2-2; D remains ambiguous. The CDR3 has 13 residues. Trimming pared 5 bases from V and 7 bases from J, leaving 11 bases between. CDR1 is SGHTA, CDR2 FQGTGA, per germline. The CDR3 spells CASSESSVGELFF. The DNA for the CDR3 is TGTGCCAGCAGCGAATCGTCGGTCGGGGAGCTGTTTTTT.

In DNA, the CDR3 is TGTGCCAGCAGCGGTTCGTCCCAGGGCTATAGCAATCAGCCCCAGCATTTT. It is translated as CASSGSSQGYSNQPQHF. The chain is built from TRBV4-2 and TRBJ1-5, with D maybe TRBD1 (5 bases). The CDR3 sequence is 17 residues long. The V gene's germline CDR1 is LGHNA and CDR2 YNFKEQ. V gave up 5 bases and J gave up 0 bases, with 17 bases separating them.

CDR3 DNA sequence: TGTGCCAGCGTCGGCCAGGGGGACGACGAGCAGTACGTC. Its protein product is CASVGQGDDEQYV. The chain recombines TRBV27 with TRBJ2-7; 7 bases align to TRBD1. Germline CDR1 is MNHEY and CDR2 is SMNVEV (reference sequence). V lost 8 bases to trimming and J lost 5 bases; unmatched junction nucleotides: 9. CDR3 length: 13 amino acids.

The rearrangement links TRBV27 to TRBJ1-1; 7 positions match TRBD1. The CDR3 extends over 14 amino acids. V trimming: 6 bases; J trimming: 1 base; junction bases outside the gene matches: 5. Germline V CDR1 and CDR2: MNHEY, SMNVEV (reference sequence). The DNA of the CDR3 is TGTGCCAGCAGCGTGGGACAGCCGAACACTGAAGCTTTCTTT. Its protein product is CASSVGQPNTEAFF.

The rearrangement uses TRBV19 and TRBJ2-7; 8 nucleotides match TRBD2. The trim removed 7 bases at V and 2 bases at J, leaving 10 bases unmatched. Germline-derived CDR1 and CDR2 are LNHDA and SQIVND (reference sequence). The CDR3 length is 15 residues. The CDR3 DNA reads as TGTGCCAGTATACAGACTAGCGAGACCCCCTACGAGCAGTACGTC. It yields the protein CASIQTSETPYEQYV.

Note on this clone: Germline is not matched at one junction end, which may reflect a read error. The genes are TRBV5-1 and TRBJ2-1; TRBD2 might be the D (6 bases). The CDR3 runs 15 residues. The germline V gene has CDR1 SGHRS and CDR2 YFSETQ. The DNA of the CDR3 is TGCGCCAGCAGCGTATCGGGAGTATCCTCCAATGAGCAGTTCTTC. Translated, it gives CASSVSGVSSNEQFF.

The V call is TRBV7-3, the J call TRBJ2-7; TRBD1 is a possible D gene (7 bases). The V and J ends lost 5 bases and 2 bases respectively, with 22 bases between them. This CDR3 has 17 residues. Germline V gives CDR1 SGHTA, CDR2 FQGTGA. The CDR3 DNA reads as TGTGCCAGCAGCACCGCAGGGGGGCGGCTGGATACCTACGAGCAGTACTTC. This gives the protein CASSTAGGRLDTYEQYF.

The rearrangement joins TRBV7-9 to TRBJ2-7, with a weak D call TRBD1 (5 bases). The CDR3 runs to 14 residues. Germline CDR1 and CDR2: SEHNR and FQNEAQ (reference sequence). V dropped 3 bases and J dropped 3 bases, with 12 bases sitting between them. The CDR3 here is CASSLAQGYYEQYF. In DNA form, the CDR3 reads TGTGCCAGCAGCTTGGCCCAGGGCTACTACGAGCAGTACTTC.

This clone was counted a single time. The CDR3 loop is CSVHDRARSYNEQFF. The CDR3 DNA sequence: TGCAGCGTTCACGACAGGGCGAGGTCCTACAATGAGCAGTTCTTC. This chain uses TRBV29-1 with TRBJ2-1, with TRBD1 identical over 7 bases. This CDR3 contains 15 residues. Germline V gene sequence: CDR1 SQVTM, CDR2 ANQGSEA. With V trimmed by 5 bases and J by 1 base, 8 bases remained unmatched.

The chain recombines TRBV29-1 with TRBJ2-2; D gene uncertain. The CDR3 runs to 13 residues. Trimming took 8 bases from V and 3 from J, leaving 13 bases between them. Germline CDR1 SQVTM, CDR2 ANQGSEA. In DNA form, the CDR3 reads TGCAGCTTCCGAGACTCGTACACCGGGGAGCTGTTTTTT. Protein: CSFRDSYTGELFF.